This TCR beta chain emerged from a study of shared clonotypes between healthy human individuals. Study as a whole: A couple of women and a few men aged 18 to 49 served as donors.

Germline CDR1 reads SQVTM; CDR2 reads ANQGSEA. This CDR3 has 14 residues. V shed 7 bases and J shed 3 bases, with 16 bases lying between them. General study findings and limits: Several donors held about 5% of naive CD4 clonotypes in common. An effect of sequencing depth on clonotype sharing among donors was expected. Estimated richness values were generally larger in naive subsets than in memory subsets.

Of note for this clone: Its specificity is unknown.

Only CD45RO-negative cells positively selected for CCR7 counted as naive CD8 cells, so terminally differentiated effector memory CD45RA+ cells were excluded. TCRdb keeps only in-frame clones here, not all; method: immunoSEQ multiplex PCR. This sample has around 640,000 clones; roughly 96% occur once, and the top ten carry roughly 0.1%. The receptor was derived from a woman aged 25 to 39 in good health. J is TRBJ1-3 and V is TRBV29-1, with D uncertain. Sequenced: naive CD8+ T cells sorted from blood. The CDR3 reads CSALTPNGGNTIYF. The CDR3 DNA follows: TGCAGCGCACTGACCCCGAACGGTGGAAACACCATATATTTT. Filled out from reference TRBV29-1 and TRBJ1-3, the complete variable domain reads SAVISQKPSRDICQRGTSLTIQCQVDSQVTMMFWYRQQPGQSLTLIATANQGSEATYESGFVIDKFPISRPNLTFSTLTVSNMSPEDSSIYLCSALTPNGGNTIYFGEGSWLTVV.